These 8 T cell receptor beta chains share one sample of origin, sequenced in a study of shared clonotypes between healthy human individuals. Sequenced by immunoSEQ multiplex PCR; TCRdb stores in-frame clones only, minus some. The sample lists around 1.6 million clones, under 99% occurring once. The sample comprised naive CD4+ T cells sorted from blood. The subset denotes: CD45RA+ positively selected. The receptors originated from a man aged 30 to 39 in good health.

This chain links TRBV27 with TRBJ2-7; a weak D match, TRBD2 (5 bases). The CDR3 length is 16 residues. The germline gives CDR1 MNHEY, CDR2 SMNVEV (reference sequence). With 3 bases removed from V and 0 bases from J, the gap between germline ends came to 15 bases. Here the CDR3 DNA reads TGTGCCAGCAGTTTCTCCGGACTCATGAGCTCCTACGAGCAGTACTTC. Encoded protein: CASSFSGLMSSYEQYF.

The chain employs TRBV27 and TRBJ2-1, with D perhaps being TRBD1 or TRBD2 (5 bases each). CDR3 length equals 19 residues. Trimming stripped 6 bases from V and 0 bases from J, with 24 bases between. Germline V lookup: CDR1 MNHEY, CDR2 SMNVEV (reference sequence). The CDR3 DNA sequence: TGTGCCAGCAGCCCTCGCCTGAGGGGTTTTAGACCCTCCTACAATGAGCAGTTCTTC. This gives the protein CASSPRLRGFRPSYNEQFF.

The CDR3 spells CASSYSTTGTYEQYF. The CDR3 nucleotides are TGTGCCAGCAGTTACTCGACTACAGGGACCTACGAGCAGTACTTC. The chain carries TRBV6-5 and TRBJ2-7; possible D gene TRBD1, 6 bases. The CDR3 totals 15 residues. Looked up from germline, CDR1 is MNHEY and CDR2 is SVGAGI. With 0 bases removed from V and 2 bases from J, the gap between germline ends came to 11 bases.

The chain uses TRBV7-2 and TRBJ1-2, with D perhaps matching TRBD1 (6 bases). The CDR3 has 15 residues. Germline V gives CDR1 SGHTA, CDR2 FQGNSA. Trimming shortened V by 1 base and J by 2 bases, and 11 bases separated the two germline ends. CDR3 sequence: CASSLVSGGNYGYTF. In nucleotides, the CDR3 is TGTGCCAGCAGCTTAGTATCCGGGGGCAACTATGGCTACACCTTC.

This chain connects TRBV14 to TRBJ2-3; 8 bases are shared with TRBD2. V gave up 2 bases and J gave up 4 bases; unmatched junction bases: 5. The CDR3 spans 15 residues. Germline lookup yields CDR1 SGHDN and CDR2 FVKESK. This chain's CDR3 is CASSQLAGPPDTQYF. The CDR3 DNA is TGTGCCAGCAGCCAATTAGCGGGACCCCCAGATACGCAGTATTTT.

The J gene is TRBJ2-1, the V gene TRBV7-2; 14 nucleotides line up with TRBD2. CDR1 and CDR2 from the germline V gene are SGHTA and FQGNSA. J was trimmed by 13 bases and V by 5 bases; bases with no gene match: 13. This CDR3 spans 16 amino acids. CDR3 sequence reads: CASSTSGLAGALHQFF. The CDR3 nucleotides are TGTGCCAGCAGCACATCGGGACTAGCGGGAGCTTTGCACCAGTTCTTC. The whole variable domain, remainder taken from reference TRBV7-2 and TRBJ2-1, is GAGVSQSPSNKVTEKGKDVELRCDPISGHTALYWYRQSLGQGLEFLIYFQGNSAPDKSGLPSDRFSAERTGGSVSTLTIQRTQQEDSAVYLCASSTSGLAGALHQFFGPGTRLTVL.

The chain combines TRBV27 with TRBJ2-7; 14 positions agree with TRBD2. Germline CDR1 MNHEY, CDR2 SMNVEV (reference sequence). CDR3 length equals 17 residues. V lost 3 bases and J lost 7; bases outside the gene matches: 11. CDR3 nucleotide sequence: TGTGCCAGCAGTTTGCGACTAGCGGGAGGGCCGCCGGGGGAGCAGTACTTC. Its protein product is CASSLRLAGGPPGEQYF.

The V and J genes are TRBV2 and TRBJ1-5; D gene unclear. The V and J ends lost 3 bases and 0 bases respectively, with 6 bases between them. This CDR3 region has 14 residues. Germline loops: CDR1 SNHLY, CDR2 FYNNEI. The CDR3 protein is CASSDSNSNQPQHF. The CDR3 DNA sequence: TGTGCCAGCAGTGACAGCAATAGCAATCAGCCCCAGCATTTT.